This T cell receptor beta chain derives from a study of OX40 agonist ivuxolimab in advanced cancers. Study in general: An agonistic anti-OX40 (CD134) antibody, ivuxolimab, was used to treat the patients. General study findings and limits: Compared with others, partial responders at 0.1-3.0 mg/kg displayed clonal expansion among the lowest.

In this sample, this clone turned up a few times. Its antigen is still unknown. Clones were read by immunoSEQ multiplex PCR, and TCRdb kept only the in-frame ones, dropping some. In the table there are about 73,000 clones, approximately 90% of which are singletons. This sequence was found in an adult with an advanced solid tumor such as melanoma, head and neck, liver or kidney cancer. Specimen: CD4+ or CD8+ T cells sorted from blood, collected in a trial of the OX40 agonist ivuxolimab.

CDR3 bases: TGTGCCAGCAGTCCCCACAATGAGCAGTTCTTC. This gives the protein CASSPHNEQFF. The rearrangement links TRBV2 to TRBJ2-1; no reliable D call. The CDR3 length is 11 residues. Germline V CDR1 and CDR2: SNHLY, FYNNEI. V was pared by 5 bases and J by 5 bases, with 4 bases between.